This T cell receptor (beta chain) was sequenced during a study of T cell changes during pregnancy in multiple sclerosis. The table came from immunoSEQ multiplex PCR; TCRdb's copy has only in-frame clones and leaves some out. The sample has about 75,000 clones; just over 90% are singletons. Deletions cut 2 bases from V and 11 bases from J, with 7 bases between. Germline values: CDR1 MNHNS, CDR2 SASEGT. The CDR3 covers 11 residues. This specimen was CD4+ T cells from peripheral blood mononuclear cells, taken before pregnancy. This receptor was obtained from a female donor with multiple sclerosis, enrolled in a pregnancy study. This chain uses TRBV6-1 with TRBJ1-5; D might be TRBD1 (5 bases). The CDR3 DNA follows: TGTGCCAGCAGTGAACGGGGGGCCCAGCATTTT. The encoded protein is CASSERGAQHF.